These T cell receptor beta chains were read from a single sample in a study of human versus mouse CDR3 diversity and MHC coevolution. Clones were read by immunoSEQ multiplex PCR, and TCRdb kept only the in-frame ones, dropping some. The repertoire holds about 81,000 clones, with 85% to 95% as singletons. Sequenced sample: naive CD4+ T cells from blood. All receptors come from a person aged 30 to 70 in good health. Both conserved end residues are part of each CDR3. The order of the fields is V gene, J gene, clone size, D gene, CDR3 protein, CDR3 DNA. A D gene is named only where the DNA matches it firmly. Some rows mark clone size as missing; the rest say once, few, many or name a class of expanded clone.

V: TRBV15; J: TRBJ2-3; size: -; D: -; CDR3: CATSRGLVPQYF; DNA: TGTGCCACCAGCAGAGGGTTAGTCCCCCAGTATTTT
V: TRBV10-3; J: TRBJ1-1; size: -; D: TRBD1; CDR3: CAISRTGINTEAFF; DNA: TGTGCCATCAGCCGGACAGGGATCAACACTGAAGCTTTCTTT
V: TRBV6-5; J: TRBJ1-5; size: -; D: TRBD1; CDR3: CASSSTGMLQPQHF; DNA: TGTGCCAGCAGTTCGACAGGGATGCTTCAGCCCCAGCATTTT
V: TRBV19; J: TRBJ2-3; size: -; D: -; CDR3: CASSAGTQSTSTDTQYF; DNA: TGTGCCAGTAGTGCCGGGACACAGAGTACTAGCACAGATACGCAGTATTTT
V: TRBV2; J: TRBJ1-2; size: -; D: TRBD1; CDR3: CASAGQWGGYTF; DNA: TGTGCCAGCGCGGGACAGTGGGGAGGCTACACCTTC
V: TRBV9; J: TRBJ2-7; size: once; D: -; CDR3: CASSVASVGGYEQYF; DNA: TGTGCCAGCAGCGTAGCTTCTGTGGGAGGCTACGAGCAGTACTTC
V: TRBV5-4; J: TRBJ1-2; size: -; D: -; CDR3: CASTVDSADYGYTF; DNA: TGTGCCAGCACCGTTGACAGTGCCGACTATGGCTACACCTTC
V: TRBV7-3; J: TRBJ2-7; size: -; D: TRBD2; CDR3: CASSPGGGLWEQYF; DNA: TGTGCCAGCAGCCCGGGGGGAGGATTGTGGGAGCAGTACTTC
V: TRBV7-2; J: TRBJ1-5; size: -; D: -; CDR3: CASSQFAGLGNQPQHF; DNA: TGTGCCAGCAGCCAGTTCGCAGGGCTGGGCAATCAGCCCCAGCATTTT
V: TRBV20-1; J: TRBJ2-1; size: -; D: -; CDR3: CSARLDTEQFF; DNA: TGCAGTGCTAGACTCGACACAGAGCAGTTCTTC
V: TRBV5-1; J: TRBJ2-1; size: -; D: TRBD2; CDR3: CASSFPSGNEQFF; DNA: TGCGCCAGCAGCTTCCCTAGCGGGAATGAGCAGTTCTTC
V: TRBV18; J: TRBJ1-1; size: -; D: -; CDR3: CASSPPLGAQNTEAFF; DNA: TGTGCCAGCTCACCACCGTTGGGGGCCCAGAACACTGAAGCTTTCTTT
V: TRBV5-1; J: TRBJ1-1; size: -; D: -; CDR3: CASSLDGGRTEAFF; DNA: TGCGCCAGCAGCTTGGACGGAGGGCGAACTGAAGCTTTCTTT
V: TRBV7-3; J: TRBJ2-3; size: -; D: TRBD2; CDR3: CASSSGDSGRAGTQYF; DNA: TGTGCCAGCAGCTCAGGGGACAGCGGGAGGGCCGGTACGCAGTATTTT
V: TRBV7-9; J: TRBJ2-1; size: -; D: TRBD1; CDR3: CASSQLRQGAHEQFF; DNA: TGTGCCAGCAGCCAACTCCGACAGGGGGCCCATGAGCAGTTCTTC
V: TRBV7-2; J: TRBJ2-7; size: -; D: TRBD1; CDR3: CASSFRGNEQYF; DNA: TGTGCCAGCAGCTTCAGGGGGAACGAGCAGTACTTC
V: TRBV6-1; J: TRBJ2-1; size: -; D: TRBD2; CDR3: CARRTSGGEQFF; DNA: TGTGCCAGGCGGACTAGCGGGGGCGAGCAGTTCTTC
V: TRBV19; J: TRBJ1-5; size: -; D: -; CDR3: CASSIYWGPDSQSSNQPQHF; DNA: TGTGCCAGTAGTATTTATTGGGGGCCCGACAGCCAAAGTAGCAATCAGCCCCAGCATTTT
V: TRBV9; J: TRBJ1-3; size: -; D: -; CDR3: CASSVGGLSGNTIYF; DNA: TGTGCCAGCAGCGTAGGAGGGCTCTCTGGAAACACCATATATTTT
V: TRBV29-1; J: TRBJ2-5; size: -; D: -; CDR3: CSFRGETQYF; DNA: TGCAGCTTCAGGGGAGAGACCCAGTACTTC